The 7 T cell receptor beta chains below were found in one sample sequenced in a study of siplizumab effects on memory and regulatory T cells. Using immunoSEQ multiplex PCR, the repertoire was profiled, and TCRdb retains in-frame clones only, with some absent. Here the sample spans 87,000 or so clones, around 89% being singletons. Sample: CD4+ T cells sorted from blood. These receptors were collected from a human donor in good health.

The chain joins TRBV12-1 to TRBJ1-5. TRBV12-1 is a listed pseudogene. The CDR3 spans 10 residues. CDR3 nucleotides: TGTGCCAGCAGCTGGGGGCCCCAGCATTTT. Its translation: CASSWGPQHF.

This clone was recorded only once. J is TRBJ2-5 and V is TRBV4-2, with TRBD1 identical over 7 bases. CDR1 is LGHNA and CDR2 is YNFKEQ in the germline V gene. The CDR3 consists of 16 residues. Trimming cost V 3 bases and J 3 bases; bases outside gene matches: 10. CDR3 DNA sequence: TGTGCCAGCAGCCAGGGGGCCGGGACAGACGAAGAGACCCAGTACTTC. This sequence encodes CASSQGAGTDEETQYF.

This chain connects TRBV29-1 to TRBJ1-3, with 8 positions matching TRBD1. This CDR3 region has 13 residues. With 5 bases clipped from V and 7 bases from J, the junction kept 7 bases outside the gene matches. The germline CDR1 and CDR2 sequences are SQVTM and ANQGSEA. The CDR3 region has the DNA TGCAGCGTTCGGACAGGGAGAATGAACACCATATATTTT. Amino acids: CSVRTGRMNTIYF.

The CDR3 coding sequence is TGTGCCAGCACACGTTCCACAGGGCCAAAGGGGGGACTGTTTTTT. The encoded protein is CASTRSTGPKGGLFF. The chain links TRBV2 to TRBJ1-4, with D perhaps matching TRBD1 (6 bases). V lost 7 bases and J lost 13, with 25 bases in between. The CDR3 has 15 residues. Germline V CDR1 and CDR2: SNHLY, FYNNEI.

The genes are TRBV11-1 and TRBJ2-3; 10 nucleotides line up with TRBD2. The CDR3 loop spans 17 amino acids. V shed 2 bases, J shed 3 bases, and the junction held 8 bases outside the gene matches. Germline loops: CDR1 SGHAT, CDR2 FQDESV (reference sequence). The CDR3 DNA sequence: TGTGCCAGCAGCTTAACGGCCGGGACTAGCGCGACAGATACGCAGTATTTT. This gives the protein CASSLTAGTSATDTQYF. Combining the CDR3 with reference TRBV11-1 and TRBJ2-3 gives the whole variable domain EAEVAQSPRYKITEKSQAVAFWCDPISGHATLYWYRQILGQGPELLVQFQDESVVDDSQLPKDRFSAERLKGVDSTLKIQPAELGDSAMYLCASSLTAGTSATDTQYFGPGTRLTVL.

The chain recombines TRBV10-3 with TRBJ1-3; D might be TRBD1 (5 bases). CDR1 and CDR2 (germline): ENHRY, SYGVKD. The length of the CDR3 is 13 residues. V gave up 10 bases and J gave up 0 bases, with 10 bases separating them. The DNA for the CDR3 is TGTGCCACCTGGACACCCTCTGGAAACACCATATATTTT. This codes for CATWTPSGNTIYF.

The chain is built from TRBV11-3 and TRBJ2-7; 12 nucleotides line up with TRBD1. J gave up 4 bases and V 0 bases, and 1 base lay outside the gene matches. There are 15 residues in the CDR3. Germline-derived CDR1 and CDR2 are SGHNT and YENEEA. CDR3 coding DNA: TGTGCCAGCAGCTTAGAGGGACAGGGGGCGTACGAGCAGTACTTC. Translated: CASSLEGQGAYEQYF.